This passage covers 31 T cell receptor beta chains from one sample sequenced in a study of CD8 T cells in Susac syndrome. Reverse transcription of about 0.45 to 1 ug RNA was carried out with random hexamers. TCRdb re-called the immunoSEQ multiplex PCR reads through MiXCR, storing one row per CDR3 protein. Altogether around 45,000 distinct CDR3 sequences are present, 92% being singletons, with the ten largest covering 0.41%. Sequenced input: CD8+ T cells from PBMCs. Every receptor here comes from a human donor in good health.

In nucleotides, the CDR3 is TGTGCCAGCAGTTTATACGGGTGGGGCAGCCAGCCCCAGCATTTT. Translation: CASSLYGWGSQPQHF. The chain is built from TRBV12-3 or TRBV12-4 and TRBJ1-5, with D possibly TRBD1 on 5 matching bases. V shed 2 bases and J shed 7 bases, with 15 bases lying between them. The CDR3 runs 15 residues.

In nucleotides, the CDR3 is TGTGCCAGCAGCCTCGGACAGGGGAGCTCCTACGAGCAGTACTTC. The encoded protein is CASSLGQGSSYEQYF. The chain recombines TRBV5-4 with TRBJ2-7; 9 bases align to TRBD1. CDR1 SGHNT and CDR2 YYREEE come from the germline V gene (reference sequence). V dropped 4 bases and J dropped 0; count of bases not matched to a gene: 5. CDR3 length: 15 amino acids.

This clonotype was seen once. The rearrangement joins TRBV6-2 or TRBV6-3 to TRBJ2-5; 9 nucleotides agree with TRBD1. V was pared by 2 bases and J by 4 bases, with 2 bases of the junction left unmatched. The CDR3 length is 14 residues. The germline gives CDR1 MNHEY, CDR2 SVGEGT. CDR3 region: CASSYPTGGETQYF. CDR3 sequence (DNA): TGTGCCAGCAGTTACCCGACAGGGGGAGAGACCCAGTACTTC.

V gene TRBV20-1 combines with J gene TRBJ2-1; D may be TRBD2 (5 bases). Germline CDR1 is DFQATT and CDR2 is SNEGSKA (reference sequence). The CDR3 runs to 15 residues. V shed 0 bases and J shed 5 bases, with 14 bases lying between them. The CDR3 region has the DNA TGCAGTGCTAGAGATCCGGAGGCAGTCAACAATGAGCAGTTCTTC. This sequence encodes CSARDPEAVNNEQFF.

DNA of the CDR3: TGTGCCAGCAGTTTGGGGTCGGGGGGCGCAGAGACCCAGTACTTC. This gives the protein CASSLGSGGAETQYF. The gene calls are TRBV12-3 or TRBV12-4 and TRBJ2-5; maybe TRBD2 (7 bases). V gave up 3 bases and J gave up 4 bases, with 15 bases separating them. CDR3 size: 15 residues.

V is TRBV4-2 and J is TRBJ2-2; 8 bases line up with TRBD2. Germline assignment: CDR1 LGHNA and CDR2 YNFKEQ. J gave up 3 bases and V 4 bases, and 22 bases lay outside the gene matches. This CDR3 contains 21 residues. In DNA form, the CDR3 reads TGTGCCAGCAGCCCCCGGGGGGGATTACCCGAGGGTAGTCAGGACACCGGGGAGCTGTTTTTT. This codes for CASSPRGGLPEGSQDTGELFF.

This clonotype was observed a handful of times. The gene calls are TRBV7-9 and TRBJ2-7, with 7 nucleotides matching TRBD2. V dropped 7 bases and J dropped 2; count of bases not matched to a gene: 5. The V gene's germline CDR1 is SEHNR and CDR2 FQNEAQ (reference sequence). The CDR3 spans 13 residues. The CDR3 bases are TGTGCCAGCAACTCCGGGACTACCTACGAGCAGTACTTC. Protein sequence: CASNSGTTYEQYF. Variable domain in full (rest from reference TRBV7-9 and TRBJ2-7): DTGVSQNPRHKITKRGQNVTFRCDPISEHNRLYWYRQTLGQGPEFLTYFQNEAQLEKSRLLSDRFSAERPKGSFSTLEIQRTEQGDSAMYLCASNSGTTYEQYFGPGTRLTVT.

The J gene is TRBJ2-5, the V gene TRBV28, with D hard to call. V gave up 4 bases and J gave up 0 bases, with 6 bases separating them. Germline V lookup: CDR1 MDHEN, CDR2 SYDVKM. There are 13 residues in the CDR3. CDR3 amino acids: CASSWTDQETQYF. DNA of the CDR3: TGTGCCAGCAGTTGGACGGACCAAGAGACCCAGTACTTC.

The chain has TRBV10-3 and TRBJ1-1; D may be TRBD1 (5 bases). Germline CDR1 and CDR2: ENHRY and SYGVKD. The CDR3 sequence is 16 residues long. Deletions cut 0 bases from V and 1 base from J, with 12 bases between. CDR3 sequence reads: CAISESPGRANTEAFF. As DNA, the CDR3 is TGTGCCATCAGTGAGTCCCCAGGCAGGGCGAACACTGAAGCTTTCTTT.

The chain has TRBV5-5 and TRBJ1-1; 7 bases are shared with TRBD1. CDR1 and CDR2 (germline): SGHKS, YYEKEE (reference sequence). Trimming removed 4 bases from V and 1 base from J; junction bases left unmatched: 4. The CDR3 consists of 14 residues. The CDR3 region has the DNA TGTGCCAGCAGCCGGGGACAGACGAACACTGAAGCTTTCTTT. Amino acid sequence: CASSRGQTNTEAFF.

The chain has TRBV27 and TRBJ2-2, with TRBD2 matching over 8 bases. Germline CDR1 reads MNHEY; CDR2 reads SMNVEV (reference sequence). The CDR3 extends over 13 amino acids. V lost 7 bases to trimming and J lost 5 bases; unmatched junction nucleotides: 3. The CDR3 DNA is TGTGCCAGCAATCCTAGCGGGACCGGGGAGCTGTTTTTT. This codes for CASNPSGTGELFF.

This clonotype was detected only once. This chain uses TRBV3-1 with TRBJ2-7; the match to TRBD1 covers 7 bases. With V trimmed by 1 base and J by 3 bases, 12 bases remained unmatched. The CDR3 loop spans 17 amino acids. CDR1 and CDR2 from the germline V gene are LGHDT and YNNKEL (reference sequence). The CDR3 DNA reads as TGTGCCAGCAGCCAAGGGTCCCGGGGACAGCCATTCTACGAGCAGTACTTC. Protein: CASSQGSRGQPFYEQYF.

The DNA for the CDR3 is TGTGCCAGCAGCTTAGGAGTATCGGGTAGCCGTAACACCATATATTTT. Translation: CASSLGVSGSRNTIYF. The chain is built from TRBV7-6 and TRBJ1-3; unclear D gene. V shed 1 base and J shed 7 bases, with 17 bases lying between them. This CDR3 region has 16 residues. CDR1 is SGHVS and CDR2 is FNYEAQ in the germline V gene.

The V gene is TRBV3-1, the J gene TRBJ1-1; D is perhaps TRBD1 (6 bases). CDR1 is LGHDT, CDR2 YNNKEL, per germline (reference sequence). The CDR3 runs to 17 residues. With 4 bases removed from V and 0 bases from J, the gap between germline ends came to 18 bases. CDR3 sequence (DNA): TGTGCCAGCAGCCCAAACCTACAGGGAATAATGAACACTGAAGCTTTCTTT. Amino acid sequence: CASSPNLQGIMNTEAFF.

This clonotype is a singleton in its sample. The chain has TRBV19 and TRBJ2-1; D gene unclear. In germline, CDR1 is LNHDA, CDR2 SQIVND (reference sequence). This CDR3 comprises 12 residues. V lost 5 bases and J lost 5, with 7 bases in between. This CDR3 is CASSFGNNEQFF. CDR3 nucleotides: TGTGCCAGTAGTTTTGGGAACAATGAGCAGTTCTTC.

J is TRBJ1-1 and V is TRBV5-1; 7 bases match TRBD1. CDR1 and CDR2 (germline): SGHRS, YFSETQ. V was pared by 7 bases and J by 5 bases, with 14 bases of the junction left unmatched. CDR3 length: 15 amino acids. CDR3 region: CASEDREGVRTEAFF. CDR3 bases: TGCGCCAGCGAAGACAGGGAAGGGGTAAGGACTGAAGCTTTCTTT.

This rearrangement joins TRBV27 to TRBJ2-1; 11 nucleotides align to TRBD2. The germline V gene has CDR1 MNHEY and CDR2 SMNVEV (reference sequence). CDR3 length equals 17 residues. Trimming at V came to 3 bases and at J to 0 bases, leaving 4 bases not matched to a gene. The CDR3 spells CASSFLAGGHSYNEQFF. In DNA, the CDR3 is TGTGCCAGCAGTTTTCTAGCGGGAGGCCACTCCTACAATGAGCAGTTCTTC.

The chain carries TRBV9 and TRBJ1-1; D is perhaps TRBD1 (5 bases). CDR1 and CDR2 from the germline V gene are SGDLS and YYNGEE. The V gene lost 0 bases and the J gene lost 4 bases, with 10 bases spanning the gap. The CDR3 sequence is 14 residues long. The CDR3, as DNA: TGTGCCAGCAGCGTAGCTTCAGGGAGCACTGAAGCTTTCTTT. Translation gives CASSVASGSTEAFF.

Only one count was recorded for this clonotype. Compared with germline, one end of the junction differs, possibly owing to a read error. The rearrangement joins TRBV9 to TRBJ1-1; D might be TRBD1 (6 bases). The CDR3 sequence is 12 residues long. Germline V CDR1 and CDR2: SGDLS, YYNGEE. CDR3 sequence (DNA): TGTGCCAGCGGAAGGGGGAACACTGAAGCTCTCTTT. Protein sequence: CASGRGNTEALF.

V usage is TRBV30 and J usage is TRBJ2-3; D call uncertain. CDR1 GTSNPN and CDR2 SVGIG come from the germline V gene (reference sequence). Between the trimmed V and J ends, which lost 2 bases and 0 bases, there was a span of 6 bases. The CDR3 is made up of 13 amino acids. In DNA, the CDR3 is TGTGCCTGGAGTCTGGTAAGCACAGATACGCAGTATTTT. Amino acid sequence: CAWSLVSTDTQYF.

The genes are TRBV19 and TRBJ2-2; 9 bases are shared with TRBD2. V lost 6 bases to trimming and J lost 3 bases; unmatched junction nucleotides: 11. The CDR3 loop spans 17 amino acids. The germline V gene has CDR1 LNHDA and CDR2 SQIVND (reference sequence). The CDR3 region is CASRPSEVAGDTGELFF. CDR3 nucleotide sequence: TGTGCCAGTAGACCCTCGGAGGTAGCGGGAGACACCGGGGAGCTGTTTTTT.

The V gene is TRBV7-9, the J gene TRBJ1-1, with a possible D match to TRBD1 (5 bases). Germline CDR1 is SEHNR and CDR2 is FQNEAQ (reference sequence). The CDR3 is made up of 17 amino acids. Trimming took off 0 bases at V and 1 base at J, with 15 bases between the two ends. CDR3 nucleotides: TGTGCCAGCAGCTTAGCGGGGCTCTTAGGGCCGAACACTGAAGCTTTCTTT. Protein product: CASSLAGLLGPNTEAFF.

The CDR3 nucleotides read TGTGCCAGCAGCTTAGAAGCGGGCAGCTCCTACGAGCAGTACTTC. Protein: CASSLEAGSSYEQYF. This rearrangement joins TRBV7-9 to TRBJ2-7, with D perhaps TRBD2 (6 bases). The CDR3 is made up of 15 amino acids. The V and J ends lost 1 base and 0 bases respectively, with 10 bases between them. CDR1 and CDR2 from the germline V gene are SEHNR and FQNEAQ (reference sequence). Supplemented by reference TRBV7-9 and TRBJ2-7, the full variable domain reads DTGVSQNPRHKITKRGQNVTFRCDPISEHNRLYWYRQTLGQGPEFLTYFQNEAQLEKSRLLSDRFSAERPKGSFSTLEIQRTEQGDSAMYLCASSLEAGSSYEQYFGPGTRLTVT.

This clonotype has a single count. CDR3 sequence reads: CASSHNSGSYNEQFF. The DNA for the CDR3 is TGCGCCAGCAGCCATAATAGCGGCTCCTACAATGAGCAGTTCTTC. The chain couples TRBV4-1 to TRBJ2-1, with D possibly being TRBD2 (6 bases). Germline V CDR1 and CDR2: MGHRA, YSYEKL. This CDR3 comprises 15 residues. V lost 3 bases and J 0 bases, leaving 9 bases between the germline ends.

The chain is built from TRBV12-3 or TRBV12-4 and TRBJ2-2, with 10 nucleotides matching TRBD2. There are 17 residues in the CDR3. With 2 bases clipped from V and 6 bases from J, the junction kept 9 bases outside the gene matches. CDR3 in DNA: TGTGCCAGCAGTTTAAGCGGCCCAGCGGGAGGGCCCGGGGAGCTGTTTTTT. Encoded protein: CASSLSGPAGGPGELFF.

This clonotype was detected once. The V call is TRBV29-1, the J call TRBJ2-2; D may be TRBD1 (6 bases). This CDR3 is 12 amino acids long. CDR1 and CDR2 from the germline V gene are SQVTM and ANQGSEA. V was trimmed by 4 bases and J by 4 bases, leaving 7 bases between them. As DNA, the CDR3 is TGCAGCGTTGTAGGGGGCACCGGGGAGCTGTTTTTT. This sequence encodes CSVVGGTGELFF.

The V and J genes are TRBV12-3 or TRBV12-4 and TRBJ1-1, with D tentatively TRBD1 (5 bases). The CDR3 extends over 14 amino acids. The V and J ends lost 4 bases and 6 bases respectively, with 15 bases between them. The CDR3 reads CASSSDPGAAEAFF. CDR3 sequence (DNA): TGTGCCAGCAGTTCCGACCCCGGGGCCGCTGAAGCTTTCTTT.

The chain joins TRBV29-1 to TRBJ2-3, with D possibly matching TRBD1 (5 bases). V lost 1 base and J lost 1, with 9 bases in between. There are 14 residues in the CDR3. Germline-derived CDR1 and CDR2 are SQVTM and ANQGSEA. The CDR3 region is CSVEGRVGTDTQYF. Here the CDR3 DNA reads TGCAGCGTTGAAGGCAGGGTAGGCACAGATACGCAGTATTTT.

The chain has TRBV7-9 and TRBJ1-1; the match to TRBD1 covers 10 bases. In germline, CDR1 is SEHNR, CDR2 FQNEAQ (reference sequence). Trimming at V came to 3 bases and at J to 5 bases, leaving 9 bases not matched to a gene. This CDR3 region has 16 residues. CDR3 in DNA: TGTGCCAGCAGCTTGGGCCGGGACAGGGGACGAACTGAAGCTTTCTTT. Translated: CASSLGRDRGRTEAFF.

The J gene is TRBJ1-2, the V gene TRBV10-3; D call uncertain. The CDR3 loop spans 12 amino acids. Deletions cut 0 bases from V and 8 bases from J, with 7 bases between. Per germline, CDR1 ENHRY and CDR2 SYGVKD. As DNA, the CDR3 is TGTGCCATCAGTGAGTCTCCTGGCGGCTACACCTTC. Translating it yields CAISESPGGYTF.

In this sample, this clonotype turned up a few times. This chain connects TRBV4-1 to TRBJ1-1; TRBD1 is a possible D gene (5 bases). The germline CDR1 and CDR2 sequences are MGHRA and YSYEKL. V was shortened by 2 bases and J by 1 base, with 8 bases between the two germline ends. The CDR3 loop spans 14 amino acids. This CDR3 is CASSQRQSNTEAFF. CDR3 bases: TGCGCCAGCAGCCAAAGACAGTCGAACACTGAAGCTTTCTTT.